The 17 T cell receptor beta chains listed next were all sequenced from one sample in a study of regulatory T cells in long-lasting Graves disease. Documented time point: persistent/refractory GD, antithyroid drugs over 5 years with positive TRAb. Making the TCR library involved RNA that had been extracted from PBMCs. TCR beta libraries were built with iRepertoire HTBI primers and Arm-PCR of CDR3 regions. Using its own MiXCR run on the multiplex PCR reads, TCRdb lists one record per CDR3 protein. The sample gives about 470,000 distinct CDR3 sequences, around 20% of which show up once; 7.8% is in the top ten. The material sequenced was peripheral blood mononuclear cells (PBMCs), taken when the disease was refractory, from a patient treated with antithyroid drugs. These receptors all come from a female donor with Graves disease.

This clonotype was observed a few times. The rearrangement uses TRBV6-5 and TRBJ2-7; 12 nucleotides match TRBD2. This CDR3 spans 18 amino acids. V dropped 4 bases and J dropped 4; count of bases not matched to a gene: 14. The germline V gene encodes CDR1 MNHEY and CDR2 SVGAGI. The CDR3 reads CASSFRGRLAGDAYEQYF. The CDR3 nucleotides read TGTGCCAGCAGTTTTAGGGGGCGACTAGCGGGAGATGCTTACGAGCAGTACTTC.

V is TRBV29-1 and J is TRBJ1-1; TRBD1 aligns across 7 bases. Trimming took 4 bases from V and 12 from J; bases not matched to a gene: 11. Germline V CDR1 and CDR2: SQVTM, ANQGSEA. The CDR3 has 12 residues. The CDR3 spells CSVVEGARITFF. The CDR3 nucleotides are TGCAGCGTTGTGGAGGGGGCGCGGATAACTTTCTTT.

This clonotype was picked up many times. CDR3 in DNA: TGTGCCAGCAGCTTGAGCCAGGGCAATCAGCCCCAGCATTTT. Residues: CASSLSQGNQPQHF. This sequence joins TRBV5-5 and TRBJ1-5; D is uncertain. CDR3 length: 14 amino acids. Looked up from germline, CDR1 is SGHKS and CDR2 is YYEKEE (reference sequence). Trimming shortened V by 1 base and J by 2 bases, and 7 bases separated the two germline ends.

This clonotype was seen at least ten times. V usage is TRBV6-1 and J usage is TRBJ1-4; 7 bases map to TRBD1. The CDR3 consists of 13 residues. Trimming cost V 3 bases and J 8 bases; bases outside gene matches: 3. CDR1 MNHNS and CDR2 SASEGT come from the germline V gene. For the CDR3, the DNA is TGTGCCAGCAGTGACGGACAGGAGGAAAAACTGTTTTTT. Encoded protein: CASSDGQEEKLFF.

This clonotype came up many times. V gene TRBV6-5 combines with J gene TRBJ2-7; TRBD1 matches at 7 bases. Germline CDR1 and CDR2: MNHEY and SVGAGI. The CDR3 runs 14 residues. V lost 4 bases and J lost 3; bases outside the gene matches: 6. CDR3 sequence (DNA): TGTGCCAGCAGTTCGGGACAGCGGATCTACGAGCAGTACTTC. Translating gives CASSSGQRIYEQYF.

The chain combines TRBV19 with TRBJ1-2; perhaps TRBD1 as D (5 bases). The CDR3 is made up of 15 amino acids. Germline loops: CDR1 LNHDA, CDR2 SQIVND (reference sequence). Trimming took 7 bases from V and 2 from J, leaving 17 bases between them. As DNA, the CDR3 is TGTGCCAGTACCCCGTCGGGCAGGGTAAACTATGGCTACACCTTC. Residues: CASTPSGRVNYGYTF.

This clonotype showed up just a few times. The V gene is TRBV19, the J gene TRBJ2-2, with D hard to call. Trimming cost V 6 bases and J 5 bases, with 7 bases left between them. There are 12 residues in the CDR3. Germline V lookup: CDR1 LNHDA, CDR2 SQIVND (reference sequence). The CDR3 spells CASSWWTGELFF. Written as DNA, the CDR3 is TGTGCCAGTAGCTGGTGGACCGGGGAGCTGTTTTTT.

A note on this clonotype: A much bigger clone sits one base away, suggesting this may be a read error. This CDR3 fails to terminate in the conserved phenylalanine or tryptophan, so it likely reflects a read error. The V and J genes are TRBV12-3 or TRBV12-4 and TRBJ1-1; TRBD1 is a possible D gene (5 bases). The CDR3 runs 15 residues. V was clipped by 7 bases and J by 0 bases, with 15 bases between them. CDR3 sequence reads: CASNLMQGLNTEAFS. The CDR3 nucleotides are TGTGCCAGCAATCTAATGCAGGGACTGAACACTGAAGCTTTCTCT.

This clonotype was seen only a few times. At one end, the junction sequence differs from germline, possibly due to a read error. The CDR3 region is CASSQARRGSDTEAFF. CDR3 nucleotide sequence: TGCGCCAGCAGCCAAGCTCGCAGGGGGTCTGACACTGAAGCTTTCTTT. The V gene is TRBV28, the J gene TRBJ1-1; TRBD1 matches 7 bases. There are 16 residues in the CDR3. CDR1 and CDR2 from the germline V gene are MDHEN and SYDVKM.

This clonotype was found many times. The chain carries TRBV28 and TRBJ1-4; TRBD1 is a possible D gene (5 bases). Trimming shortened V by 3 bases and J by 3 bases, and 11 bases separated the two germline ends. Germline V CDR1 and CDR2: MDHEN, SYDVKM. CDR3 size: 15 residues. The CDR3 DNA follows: TGTGCCAGCAGTTTTTCCAGGGCGGCTAATGAAAAACTGTTTTTT. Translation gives CASSFSRAANEKLFF. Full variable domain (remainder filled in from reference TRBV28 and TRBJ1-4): DVKVTQSSRYLVKRTGEKVFLECVQDMDHENMFWYRQDPGLGLRLIYFSYDVKMKEKGDIPEGYSVSREKKERFSLILESASTNQTSMYLCASSFSRAANEKLFFGSGTQLSVL.

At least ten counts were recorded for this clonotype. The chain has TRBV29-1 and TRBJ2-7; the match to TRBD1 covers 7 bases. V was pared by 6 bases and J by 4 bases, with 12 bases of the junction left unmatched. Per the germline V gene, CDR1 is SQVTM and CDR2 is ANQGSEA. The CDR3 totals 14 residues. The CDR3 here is CSVQWTGQYYEQYF. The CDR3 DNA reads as TGCAGCGTCCAATGGACAGGACAGTATTACGAGCAGTACTTC.

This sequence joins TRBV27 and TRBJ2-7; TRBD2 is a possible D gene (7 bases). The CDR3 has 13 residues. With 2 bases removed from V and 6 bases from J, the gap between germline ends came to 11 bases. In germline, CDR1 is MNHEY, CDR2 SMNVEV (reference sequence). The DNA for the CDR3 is TGTGCCAGCAGTTTAGTAAGGGGGGGCGAGCAGTACTTC. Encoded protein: CASSLVRGGEQYF.

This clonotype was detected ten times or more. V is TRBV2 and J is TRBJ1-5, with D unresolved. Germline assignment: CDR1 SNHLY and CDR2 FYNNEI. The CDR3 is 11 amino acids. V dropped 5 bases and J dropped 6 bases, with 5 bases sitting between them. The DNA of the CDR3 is TGTGCCAGCAGTATTAGTCAGCCCCAGCATTTT. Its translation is CASSISQPQHF.

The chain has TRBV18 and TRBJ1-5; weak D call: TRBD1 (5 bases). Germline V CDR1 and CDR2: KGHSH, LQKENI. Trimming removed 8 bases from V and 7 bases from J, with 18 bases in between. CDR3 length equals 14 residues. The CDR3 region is CASAQSRAGQPQHF. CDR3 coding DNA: TGTGCCAGCGCACAGTCCAGGGCGGGCCAGCCCCAGCATTTT.

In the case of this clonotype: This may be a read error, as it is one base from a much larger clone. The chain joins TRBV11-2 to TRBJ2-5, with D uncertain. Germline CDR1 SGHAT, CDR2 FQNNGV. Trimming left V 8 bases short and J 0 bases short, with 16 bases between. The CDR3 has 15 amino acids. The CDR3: CASGYLGPNQETQYF. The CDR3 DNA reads TGTGCCAGCGGCTACCTAGGACCCAACCAAGAGACCCAGTACTTC.

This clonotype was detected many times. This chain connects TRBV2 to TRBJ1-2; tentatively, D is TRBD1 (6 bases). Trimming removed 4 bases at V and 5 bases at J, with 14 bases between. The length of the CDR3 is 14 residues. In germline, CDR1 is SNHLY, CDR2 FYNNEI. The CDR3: CASSGEGRGYGYTF. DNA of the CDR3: TGTGCCAGCAGTGGCGAAGGGAGGGGGTATGGCTACACCTTC.

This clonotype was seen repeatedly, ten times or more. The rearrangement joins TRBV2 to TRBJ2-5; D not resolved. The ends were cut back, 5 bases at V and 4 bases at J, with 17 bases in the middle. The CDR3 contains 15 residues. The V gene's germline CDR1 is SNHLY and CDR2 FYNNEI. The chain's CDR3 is CASSLTWITAETQYF. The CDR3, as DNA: TGTGCCAGCAGTCTGACTTGGATCACTGCAGAGACCCAGTACTTC. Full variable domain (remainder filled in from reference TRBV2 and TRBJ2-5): EPEVTQTPSHQVTQMGQEVILRCVPISNHLYFYWYRQILGQKVEFLVSFYNNEISEKSEIFDDQFSVERPDGSNFTLKIRSTKLEDSAMYFCASSLTWITAETQYFGPGTRLLVL.